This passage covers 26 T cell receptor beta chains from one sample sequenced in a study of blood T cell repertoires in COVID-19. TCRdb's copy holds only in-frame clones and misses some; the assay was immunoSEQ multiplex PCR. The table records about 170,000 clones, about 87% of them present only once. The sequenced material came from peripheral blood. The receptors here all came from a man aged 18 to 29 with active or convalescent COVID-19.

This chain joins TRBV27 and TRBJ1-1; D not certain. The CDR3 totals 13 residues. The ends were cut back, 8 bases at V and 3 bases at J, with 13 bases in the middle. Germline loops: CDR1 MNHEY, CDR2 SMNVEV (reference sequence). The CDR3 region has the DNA TGTGCCAGCTATCGCGATCGGGACACTGAAGCTTTCTTT. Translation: CASYRDRDTEAFF.

The DNA for the CDR3 is TGTGCCAGCCGACCTGGACAGGGGCCAGAAGCTTTCTTT. Its protein is CASRPGQGPEAFF. The rearrangement links TRBV7-9 to TRBJ1-1; 9 bases match TRBD1. Per germline, CDR1 SEHNR and CDR2 FQNEAQ (reference sequence). The J segment lost 8 bases and the V segment lost 8 bases, leaving 9 bases of the junction unmatched. The CDR3 has 13 amino acids.

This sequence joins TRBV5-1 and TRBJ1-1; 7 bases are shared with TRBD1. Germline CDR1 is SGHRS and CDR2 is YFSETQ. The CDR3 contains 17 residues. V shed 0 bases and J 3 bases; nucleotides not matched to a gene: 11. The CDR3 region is CASSLDWRGRLDTEAFF. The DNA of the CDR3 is TGCGCCAGCAGCTTGGATTGGAGGGGGCGATTGGACACTGAAGCTTTCTTT.

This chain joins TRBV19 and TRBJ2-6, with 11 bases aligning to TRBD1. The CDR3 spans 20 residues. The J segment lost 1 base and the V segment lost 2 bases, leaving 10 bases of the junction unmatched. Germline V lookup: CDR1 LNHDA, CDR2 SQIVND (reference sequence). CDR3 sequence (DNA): TGTGCCAGTAGTATAAAGGGACAGGGGGTCCTCTTTTCTGGGGCCAACGTCCTGACTTTC. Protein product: CASSIKGQGVLFSGANVLTF.

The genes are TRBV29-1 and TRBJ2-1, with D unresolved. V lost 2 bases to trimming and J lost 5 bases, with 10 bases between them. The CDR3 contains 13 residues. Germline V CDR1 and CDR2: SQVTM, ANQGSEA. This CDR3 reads CSVELISDNEQFF. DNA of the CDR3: TGCAGCGTTGAACTTATTTCGGACAATGAGCAGTTCTTC.

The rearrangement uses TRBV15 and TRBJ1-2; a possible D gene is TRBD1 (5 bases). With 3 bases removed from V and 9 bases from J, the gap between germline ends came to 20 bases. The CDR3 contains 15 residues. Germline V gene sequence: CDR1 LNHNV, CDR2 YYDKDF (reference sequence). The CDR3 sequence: CATSSPGLSYESYTF. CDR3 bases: TGTGCCACCAGCAGCCCGGGACTATCCTATGAAAGCTACACCTTC.

The CDR3 DNA follows: TGTGCCAGCAGTTTCAGGGGGGTAGGCAATCAGCCCCAGCATTTT. Translating it yields CASSFRGVGNQPQHF. This chain joins TRBV28 and TRBJ1-5, with 7 bases aligning to TRBD1. Per germline, CDR1 MDHEN and CDR2 SYDVKM. The CDR3 contains 15 residues. V shed 3 bases and J 2 bases; nucleotides not matched to a gene: 4. Full variable domain (rest looked up from reference TRBV28 and TRBJ1-5): DVKVTQSSRYLVKRTGEKVFLECVQDMDHENMFWYRQDPGLGLRLIYFSYDVKMKEKGDIPEGYSVSREKKERFSLILESASTNQTSMYLCASSFRGVGNQPQHFGDGTRLSIL.

The CDR3 DNA follows: TGTGCCAGCAGTTCTACACCGGGACAGGGTAGGGGCTACACCTTC. Its translation is CASSSTPGQGRGYTF. The rearrangement links TRBV6-5 to TRBJ1-2, with 9 bases lining up with TRBD1. Germline lookup yields CDR1 MNHEY and CDR2 SVGAGI. The junction had 11 bases not matched to a gene; V was cut back by 4 bases and J by 8 bases. CDR3 length equals 15 residues.

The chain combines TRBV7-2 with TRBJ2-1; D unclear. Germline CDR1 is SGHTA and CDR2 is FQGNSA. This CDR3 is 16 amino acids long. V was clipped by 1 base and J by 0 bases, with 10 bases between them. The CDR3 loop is CASSLDVGRSYNEQFF. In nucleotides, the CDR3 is TGTGCCAGCAGCTTAGATGTCGGTCGCTCCTACAATGAGCAGTTCTTC.

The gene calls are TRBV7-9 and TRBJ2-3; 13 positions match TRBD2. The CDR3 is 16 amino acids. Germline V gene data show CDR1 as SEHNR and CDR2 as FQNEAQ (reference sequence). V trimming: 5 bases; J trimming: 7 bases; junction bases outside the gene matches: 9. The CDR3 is CASSPRLAGGLNTQYF. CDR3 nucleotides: TGTGCCAGCAGCCCTCGACTAGCGGGGGGCCTAAATACGCAGTATTTT.

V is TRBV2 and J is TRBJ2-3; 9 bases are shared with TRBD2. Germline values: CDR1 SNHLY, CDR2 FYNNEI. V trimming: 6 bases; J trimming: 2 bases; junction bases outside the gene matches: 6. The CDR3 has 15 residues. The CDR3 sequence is CASRRTSAYTDTQYF. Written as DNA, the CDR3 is TGTGCCAGCAGGCGGACTAGCGCCTACACAGATACGCAGTATTTT.

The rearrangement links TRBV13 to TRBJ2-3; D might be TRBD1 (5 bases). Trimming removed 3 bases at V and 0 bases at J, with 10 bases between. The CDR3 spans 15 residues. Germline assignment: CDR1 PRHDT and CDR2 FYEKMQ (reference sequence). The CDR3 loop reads CASSLTVSSTDTQYF. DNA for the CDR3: TGTGCCAGCAGCTTGACAGTTTCTAGCACAGATACGCAGTATTTT.

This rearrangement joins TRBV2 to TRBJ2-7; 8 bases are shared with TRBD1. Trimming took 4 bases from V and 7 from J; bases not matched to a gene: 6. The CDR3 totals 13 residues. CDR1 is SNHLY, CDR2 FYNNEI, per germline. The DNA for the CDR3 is TGTGCCAGCAGTGCGGACAGGGTGGGTGAGCAGTACGTC. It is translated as CASSADRVGEQYV.

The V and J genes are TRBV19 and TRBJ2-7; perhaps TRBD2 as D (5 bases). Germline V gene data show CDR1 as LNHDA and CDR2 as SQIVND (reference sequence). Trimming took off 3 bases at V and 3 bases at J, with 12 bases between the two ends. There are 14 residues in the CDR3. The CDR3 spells CASSIHPGSYEQYF. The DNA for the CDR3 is TGTGCCAGTAGTATCCATCCGGGAAGCTACGAGCAGTACTTC.

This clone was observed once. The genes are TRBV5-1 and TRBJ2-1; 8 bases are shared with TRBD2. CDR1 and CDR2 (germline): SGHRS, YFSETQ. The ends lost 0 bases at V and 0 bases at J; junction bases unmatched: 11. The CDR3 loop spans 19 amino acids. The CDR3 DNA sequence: TGCGCCAGCAGCTTGGAGACCCCAGCGGGGGAACTCTCCTACAATGAGCAGTTCTTC. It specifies CASSLETPAGELSYNEQFF.

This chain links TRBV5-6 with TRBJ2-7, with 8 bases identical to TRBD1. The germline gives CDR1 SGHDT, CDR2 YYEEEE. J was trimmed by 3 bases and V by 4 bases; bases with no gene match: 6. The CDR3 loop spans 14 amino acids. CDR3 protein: CASSDGQGYYEQYV. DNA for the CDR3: TGTGCCAGCAGCGACGGACAGGGATACTACGAGCAGTACGTC.

CDR3 sequence (DNA): TGTGCCACCAGTGACCGAGGACAGGACGGTCACGAGCAGTACTTC. It yields the protein CATSDRGQDGHEQYF. V gene TRBV24-1 combines with J gene TRBJ2-7; the match to TRBD1 covers 7 bases. This CDR3 region has 15 residues. CDR1 and CDR2 (germline): KGHDR, SFDVKD. With 4 bases clipped from V and 5 bases from J, the junction kept 10 bases outside the gene matches.

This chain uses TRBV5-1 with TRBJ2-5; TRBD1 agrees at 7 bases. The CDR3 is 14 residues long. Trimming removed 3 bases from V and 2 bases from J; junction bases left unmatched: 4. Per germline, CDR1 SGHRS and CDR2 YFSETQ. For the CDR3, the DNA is TGCGCCAGCAGCTCGGGACAGCCACAAGAGACCCAGTACTTC. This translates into CASSSGQPQETQYF.

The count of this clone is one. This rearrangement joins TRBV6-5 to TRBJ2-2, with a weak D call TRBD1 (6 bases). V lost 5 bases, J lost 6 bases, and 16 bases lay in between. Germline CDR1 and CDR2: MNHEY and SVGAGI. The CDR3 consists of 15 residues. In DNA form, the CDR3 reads TGTGCCAGCAGTCCGGGACAATTATCCCCCGGGGAGCTGTTTTTT. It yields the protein CASSPGQLSPGELFF.

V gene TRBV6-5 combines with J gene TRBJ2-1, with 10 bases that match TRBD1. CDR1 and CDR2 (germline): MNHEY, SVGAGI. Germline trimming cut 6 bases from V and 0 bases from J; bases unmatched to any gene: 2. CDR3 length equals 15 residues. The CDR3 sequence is CASRTGGSSYNEQFF. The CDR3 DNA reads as TGTGCCAGCAGGACAGGGGGCTCCTCCTACAATGAGCAGTTCTTC.

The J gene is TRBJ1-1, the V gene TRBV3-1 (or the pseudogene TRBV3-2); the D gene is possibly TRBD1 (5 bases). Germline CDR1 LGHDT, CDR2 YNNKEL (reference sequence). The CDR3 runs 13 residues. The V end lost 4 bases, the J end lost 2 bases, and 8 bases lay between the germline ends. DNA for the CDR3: TGTGCCAGCAGCCTACAGGTTAACACTGAAGCTTTCTTT. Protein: CASSLQVNTEAFF.

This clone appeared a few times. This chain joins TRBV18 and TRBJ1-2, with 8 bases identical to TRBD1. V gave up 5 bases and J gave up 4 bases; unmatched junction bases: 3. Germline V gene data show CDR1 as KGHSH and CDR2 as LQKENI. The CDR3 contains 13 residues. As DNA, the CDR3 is TGTGCCAGCTCATCGACAGGGGCCTATGGCTACACCTTC. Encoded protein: CASSSTGAYGYTF.

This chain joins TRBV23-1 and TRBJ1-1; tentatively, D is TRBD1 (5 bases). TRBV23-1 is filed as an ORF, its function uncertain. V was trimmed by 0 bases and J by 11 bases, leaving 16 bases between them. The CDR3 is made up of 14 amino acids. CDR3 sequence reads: CASSQSRRREPAFF. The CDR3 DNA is TGCGCCAGCAGTCAATCGAGGCGCAGGGAACCCGCTTTCTTT.

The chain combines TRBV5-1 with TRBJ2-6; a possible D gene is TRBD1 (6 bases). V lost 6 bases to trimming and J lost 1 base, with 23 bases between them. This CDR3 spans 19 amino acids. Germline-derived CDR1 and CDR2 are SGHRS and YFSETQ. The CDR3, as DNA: TGCGCCAGCAAGCTGTCTCGTGACAGGCTAGATTCTGGGGCCAACGTCCTGACTTTC. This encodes CASKLSRDRLDSGANVLTF.

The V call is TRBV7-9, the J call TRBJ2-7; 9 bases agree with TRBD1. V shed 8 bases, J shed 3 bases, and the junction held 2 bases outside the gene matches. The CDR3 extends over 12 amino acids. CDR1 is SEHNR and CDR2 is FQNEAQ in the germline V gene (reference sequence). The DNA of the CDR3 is TGTGCCAGCCGACAGGGGGACTACGAGCAGTACTTC. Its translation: CASRQGDYEQYF.

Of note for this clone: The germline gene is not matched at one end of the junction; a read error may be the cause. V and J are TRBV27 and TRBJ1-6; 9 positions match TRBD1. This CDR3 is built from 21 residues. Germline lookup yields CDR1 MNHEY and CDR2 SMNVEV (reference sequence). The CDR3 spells CASSLSFWGQGIVPYNSPLHF. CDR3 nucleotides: TGTGCCAGCAGTCTATCCTTTTGGGGACAGGGAATTGTCCCCTATAATTCACCCCTCCACTTT.